Below are 9 T cell receptor beta chains sequenced from a single sample in a study of beta chain features in type 1 diabetes. As every portion of the isolated RNA was reverse transcribed, the sequencing read expressed TCRB transcripts. Repertoires were generated with immunoSEQ multiplex PCR, while TCRdb's copy carries only in-frame clones and drops some. In the table there are 810,000 or so clones, 15% to 20% of which are singletons. The sample taken for sequencing was naive CD4+ T cells from blood. Receptors originate from a woman between 18 and 30 years old in good health.

This clone has a handful of counts. The chain is built from TRBV5-4 and TRBJ2-5; 7 nucleotides agree with TRBD1. Germline V gene sequence: CDR1 SGHNT, CDR2 YYREEE (reference sequence). V was pared by 4 bases and J by 5 bases, with 11 bases of the junction left unmatched. The length of the CDR3 is 15 residues. In nucleotides, the CDR3 is TGTGCCAGCAGCACCGGACAGGTCCCTAGCGAGACCCAGTACTTC. This encodes CASSTGQVPSETQYF.

This clone was recorded a few times. The gene calls are TRBV7-2 and TRBJ2-6, with 10 bases identical to TRBD2. This CDR3 spans 18 amino acids. V dropped 5 bases and J dropped 2; count of bases not matched to a gene: 9. Per germline, CDR1 SGHTA and CDR2 FQGNSA. The CDR3 protein is CASSPQSGRATGANVLTF. The DNA for the CDR3 is TGTGCCAGCAGCCCCCAGAGCGGGAGGGCAACTGGGGCCAACGTCCTGACTTTC.

This chain joins TRBV19 and TRBJ2-4, with D tentatively TRBD2 (6 bases). V lost 7 bases and J 3 bases, leaving 13 bases between the germline ends. The CDR3 loop spans 14 amino acids. Germline-derived CDR1 and CDR2 are LNHDA and SQIVND (reference sequence). CDR3 sequence (DNA): TGTGCCAGTAAAAGCGGGCAGGTCAAAAACATTCAGTACTTC. It specifies CASKSGQVKNIQYF.

The genes are TRBV4-3 and TRBJ2-2; TRBD2 might be the D (5 bases). Germline values: CDR1 LGHNA, CDR2 YSLEER. Trimming took off 2 bases at V and 8 bases at J, with 15 bases between the two ends. The CDR3 is 15 amino acids. This CDR3 is CASSQYMGVPGELFF. In DNA form, the CDR3 reads TGCGCCAGCAGCCAATACATGGGAGTTCCGGGGGAGCTGTTTTTT.

V is TRBV2 and J is TRBJ1-4; 9 bases match TRBD1. The CDR3 runs to 14 residues. Germline CDR1 is SNHLY and CDR2 is FYNNEI. Trimming removed 8 bases from V and 8 bases from J; junction bases left unmatched: 9. CDR3 nucleotides: TGTGCCAGCGTCCCGGGACAGGGTATCGAAAAACTGTTTTTT. Amino acid sequence: CASVPGQGIEKLFF. The variable domain in full, completed from reference TRBV2 and TRBJ1-4, reads EPEVTQTPSHQVTQMGQEVILRCVPISNHLYFYWYRQILGQKVEFLVSFYNNEISEKSEIFDDQFSVERPDGSNFTLKIRSTKLEDSAMYFCASVPGQGIEKLFFGSGTQLSVL.

The chain joins TRBV7-2 to TRBJ2-7; TRBD1 matches 10 bases. The CDR3 sequence is 15 residues long. Germline CDR1 SGHTA, CDR2 FQGNSA. V lost 4 bases, J lost 6 bases, and 9 bases stayed unmatched. This CDR3 reads CASSYRDRGSPEQYF. The CDR3 coding sequence is TGTGCCAGCAGCTACCGGGACAGGGGCTCGCCCGAGCAGTACTTC.

This clone was detected only a few times. This sequence joins TRBV7-9 and TRBJ1-1; TRBD1 agrees at 10 bases. The CDR3 is 16 residues long. After removal of 5 bases from V and 6 bases from J, the junction contained 12 bases not matched to a gene. Germline assignment: CDR1 SEHNR and CDR2 FQNEAQ (reference sequence). The CDR3 DNA reads TGTGCCAGCAGCCCGGGGACAGGGGCACCTCGGGCTGAAGCTTTCTTT. Amino acid sequence: CASSPGTGAPRAEAFF.

The chain employs TRBV28 and TRBJ2-7; D not resolved. This CDR3 contains 11 residues. Per germline, CDR1 MDHEN and CDR2 SYDVKM. V lost 8 bases and J 2 bases, leaving 7 bases between the germline ends. CDR3 region: CASCQAYEQYF. In nucleotides, the CDR3 is TGTGCCAGCTGTCAAGCCTACGAGCAGTACTTC.

This clone was seen only a few times. The rearrangement links TRBV19 to TRBJ1-4, with D uncertain. V was trimmed by 3 bases and J by 6 bases, leaving 8 bases between them. Per germline, CDR1 LNHDA and CDR2 SQIVND (reference sequence). This CDR3 is 13 amino acids long. The CDR3 region has the DNA TGTGCCAGTAGTATCGGACTCCATGAAAAACTGTTTTTT. Translation gives CASSIGLHEKLFF.